This T cell receptor (beta chain) was found in a study of blood T cell repertoires in COVID-19. Study in general: Collection of acute and convalescent COVID-19 samples took place in the United States, Italy and Spain.

Enrolled through a virtual design, the participants were between roughly 18 and 90 years of age and came from 24 US areas. What the recovered Cohort 3 donors had was two negative PCRs, clearance, or symptom resolution. The length of the CDR3 is 18 residues. The V segment lost 5 bases and the J segment 4 bases; nucleotides outside the gene matches: 15. Germline V gives CDR1 MRHNA, CDR2 SNTAGT. Per the study methods: Reference gene primer amplification yielded estimated nucleated cell counts. TCRdb's table, derived via immunoSEQ multiplex PCR, lists solely in-frame clones and lacks some. The V and J calls and the clone size are those of that table, but D and trimming were determined from the DNA. This table has 310,000 or so clones, 87% appearing once.

Sample: PBMCs or T cells enriched from blood (not recorded which). This clonotype was sampled from a middle-aged woman who had recovered from COVID-19. V is TRBV6-4 and J is TRBJ1-2; 11 bases fit TRBD1. CDR3 loop: CASSQERLTGTGGYGYTF. CDR3 bases: TGTGCCAGCAGTCAAGAACGGCTAACCGGGACAGGGGGCTATGGCTACACCTTC.